Included here is one T cell receptor beta chain sequence, with context. Its matching antigen is unknown. The sample is drawn from a study of CXCR3-negative and CXCR3-positive naive CD8 T cells. General study points: CXCR3-expressing naive cells carried TRB CDR3s more hydrophobic than those of CXCR3-negative naive cells. Memory CD8+ cells showed much lower diversity, while both naive subsets displayed comparably high diversity.

Via 5' RACE with UMI labels, TRB cDNA libraries were prepared. TCRdb re-called the 5' RACE reads and catalogs CDR3 proteins one per entry, DNA excluded. The table lists about 89,000 distinct CDR3 sequences, with about 1% in the top ten. The CDR3 is 14 amino acids. The germline V gene encodes CDR1 MNHEY and CDR2 SVGEGT. This TCR came from a human donor in good health. Some clones in this sample may be carry-over from other donors' samples. The sequencing input was naive CXCR3+ CD8+ T cells from blood. Described subset: CD45RO-CCR7+CD27+CD95- naive CD8+ T cells expressing CXCR3 (TNR3+). This rearrangement joins TRBV6-2 or TRBV6-3 to TRBJ2-5; with no DNA, the TCRdb D assignment of TRBD1 cannot be verified. The CDR3 loop is CASSPRDIEETQYF.